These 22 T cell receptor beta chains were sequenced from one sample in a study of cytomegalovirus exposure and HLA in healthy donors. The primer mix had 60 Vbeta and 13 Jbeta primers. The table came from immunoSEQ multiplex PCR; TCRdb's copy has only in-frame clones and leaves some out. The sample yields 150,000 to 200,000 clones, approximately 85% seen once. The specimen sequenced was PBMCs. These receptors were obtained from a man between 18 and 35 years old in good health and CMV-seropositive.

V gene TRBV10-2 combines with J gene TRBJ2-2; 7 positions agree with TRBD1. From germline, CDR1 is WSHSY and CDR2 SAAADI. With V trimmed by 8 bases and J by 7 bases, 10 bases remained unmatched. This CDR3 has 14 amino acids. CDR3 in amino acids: CASCPHRGIGELFF. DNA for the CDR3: TGCGCCAGCTGCCCTCACAGGGGCATCGGGGAGCTGTTTTTT.

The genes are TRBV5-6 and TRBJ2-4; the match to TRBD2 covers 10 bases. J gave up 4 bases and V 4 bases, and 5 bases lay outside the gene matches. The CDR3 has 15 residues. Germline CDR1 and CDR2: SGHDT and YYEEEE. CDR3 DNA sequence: TGTGCCAGCAGCGTCCCGGGACTAGCGAAAAACATTCAGTACTTC. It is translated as CASSVPGLAKNIQYF. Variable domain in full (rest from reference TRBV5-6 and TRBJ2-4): DAGVTQSPTHLIKTRGQQVTLRCSPKSGHDTVSWYQQALGQGPQFIFQYYEEEERQRGNFPDRFSGHQFPNYSSELNVNALLLGDSALYLCASSVPGLAKNIQYFGAGTRLSVL.

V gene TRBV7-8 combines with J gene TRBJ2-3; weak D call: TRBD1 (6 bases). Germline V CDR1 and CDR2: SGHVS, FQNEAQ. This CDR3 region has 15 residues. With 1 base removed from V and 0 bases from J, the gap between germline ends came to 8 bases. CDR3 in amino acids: CASSLVGGSTDTQYF. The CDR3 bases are TGTGCCAGCAGCTTAGTTGGGGGCAGCACAGATACGCAGTATTTT.

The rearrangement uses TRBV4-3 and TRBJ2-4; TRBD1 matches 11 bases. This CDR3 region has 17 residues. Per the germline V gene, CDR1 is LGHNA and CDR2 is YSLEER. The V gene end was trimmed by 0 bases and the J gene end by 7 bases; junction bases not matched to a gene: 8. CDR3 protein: CASSQDKWDRGRNIQYF. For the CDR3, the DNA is TGCGCCAGCAGCCAAGATAAGTGGGACAGGGGGAGGAACATTCAGTACTTC.

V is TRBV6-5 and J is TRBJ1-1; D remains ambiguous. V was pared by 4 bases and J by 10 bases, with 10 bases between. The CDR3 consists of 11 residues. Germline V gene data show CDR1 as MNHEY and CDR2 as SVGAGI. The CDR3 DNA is TGTGCCAGCAGTTCGGGGTTCGGAGCTTTCTTT. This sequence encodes CASSSGFGAFF.

The CDR3 reads CASSIGPGKQPQHF. The DNA of the CDR3 is TGTGCCAGTAGTATAGGTCCAGGGAAACAGCCCCAGCATTTT. The rearrangement joins TRBV19 to TRBJ1-5, with D maybe TRBD1 (5 bases). The CDR3 consists of 14 residues. With 1 base removed from V and 7 bases from J, the gap between germline ends came to 11 bases. Germline V lookup: CDR1 LNHDA, CDR2 SQIVND (reference sequence). Full variable domain (remainder filled in from reference TRBV19 and TRBJ1-5): DGGITQSPKYLFRKEGQNVTLSCEQNLNHDAMYWYRQDPGQGLRLIYYSQIVNDFQKGDIAEGYSVSREKKESFPLTVTSAQKNPTAFYLCASSIGPGKQPQHFGDGTRLSIL.

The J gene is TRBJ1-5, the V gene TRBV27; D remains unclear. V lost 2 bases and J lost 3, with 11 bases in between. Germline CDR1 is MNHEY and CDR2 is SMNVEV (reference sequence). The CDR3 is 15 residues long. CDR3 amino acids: CASSLGSGYNQPQHF. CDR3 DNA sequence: TGTGCCAGCAGTTTAGGGTCGGGATACAATCAGCCCCAGCATTTT.

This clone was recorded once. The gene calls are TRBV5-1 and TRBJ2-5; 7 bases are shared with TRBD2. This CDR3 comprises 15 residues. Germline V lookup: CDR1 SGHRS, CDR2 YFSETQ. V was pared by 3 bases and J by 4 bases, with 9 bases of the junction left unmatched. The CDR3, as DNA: TGCGCCAGCAGCTGGGGGGGTCACCTAAGAGAGACCCAGTACTTC. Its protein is CASSWGGHLRETQYF.

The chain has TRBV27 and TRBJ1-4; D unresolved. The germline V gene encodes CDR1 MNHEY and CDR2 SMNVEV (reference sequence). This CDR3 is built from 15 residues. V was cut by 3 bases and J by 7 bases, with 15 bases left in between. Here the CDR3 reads CASSLRPAVGEKLFF. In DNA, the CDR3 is TGTGCCAGCAGTTTGCGCCCCGCGGTGGGTGAAAAACTGTTTTTT.

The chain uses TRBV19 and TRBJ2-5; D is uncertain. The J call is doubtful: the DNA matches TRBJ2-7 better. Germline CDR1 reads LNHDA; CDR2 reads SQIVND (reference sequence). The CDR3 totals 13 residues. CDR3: CASSIDVPYEQYF. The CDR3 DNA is TGTGCCAGTAGTATAGATGTACCCTACGAGCAGTACTTC.

CDR3 coding DNA: TGTGCCACGCTCGACAGGGCACCGAACACTGAAGCTTTCTTT. Encoded protein: CATLDRAPNTEAFF. The chain is built from TRBV10-3 and TRBJ1-1; 7 nucleotides align to TRBD1. CDR3 length equals 14 residues. Germline V lookup: CDR1 ENHRY, CDR2 SYGVKD. Trimming removed 10 bases from V and 1 base from J; junction bases left unmatched: 9.

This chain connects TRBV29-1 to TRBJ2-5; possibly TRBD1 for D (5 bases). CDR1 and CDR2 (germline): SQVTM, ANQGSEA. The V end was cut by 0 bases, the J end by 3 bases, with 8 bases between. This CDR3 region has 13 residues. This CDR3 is CSVEEGREETQYF. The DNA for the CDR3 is TGCAGCGTTGAAGAGGGCAGGGAAGAGACCCAGTACTTC.

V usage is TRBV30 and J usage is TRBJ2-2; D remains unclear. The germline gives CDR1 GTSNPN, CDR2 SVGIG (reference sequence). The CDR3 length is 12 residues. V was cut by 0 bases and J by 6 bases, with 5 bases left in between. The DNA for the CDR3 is TGTGCCTGGAGTGTACTGTCCGGGGAGCTGTTTTTT. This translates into CAWSVLSGELFF.

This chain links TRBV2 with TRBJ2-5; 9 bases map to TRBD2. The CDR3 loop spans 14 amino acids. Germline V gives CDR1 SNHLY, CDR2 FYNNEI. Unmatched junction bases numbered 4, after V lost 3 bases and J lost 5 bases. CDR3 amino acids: CASSDSGGGETQYF. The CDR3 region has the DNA TGTGCCAGCAGTGATAGCGGGGGAGGGGAGACCCAGTACTTC. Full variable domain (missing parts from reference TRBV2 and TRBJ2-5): EPEVTQTPSHQVTQMGQEVILRCVPISNHLYFYWYRQILGQKVEFLVSFYNNEISEKSEIFDDQFSVERPDGSNFTLKIRSTKLEDSAMYFCASSDSGGGETQYFGPGTRLLVL.

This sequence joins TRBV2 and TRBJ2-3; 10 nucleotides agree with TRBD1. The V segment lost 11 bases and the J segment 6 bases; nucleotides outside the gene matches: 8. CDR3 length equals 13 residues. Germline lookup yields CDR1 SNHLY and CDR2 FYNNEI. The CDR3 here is CALVGQGDDTQYF. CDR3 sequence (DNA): TGTGCCCTAGTAGGACAGGGGGATGATACGCAGTATTTT.

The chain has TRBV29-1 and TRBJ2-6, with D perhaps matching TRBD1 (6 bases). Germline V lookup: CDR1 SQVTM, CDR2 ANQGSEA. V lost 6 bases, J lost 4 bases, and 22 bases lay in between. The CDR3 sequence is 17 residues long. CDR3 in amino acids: CSVAGNREVNGANVLTF. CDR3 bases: TGCAGCGTGGCAGGGAACAGGGAAGTGAACGGGGCCAACGTCCTGACTTTC.

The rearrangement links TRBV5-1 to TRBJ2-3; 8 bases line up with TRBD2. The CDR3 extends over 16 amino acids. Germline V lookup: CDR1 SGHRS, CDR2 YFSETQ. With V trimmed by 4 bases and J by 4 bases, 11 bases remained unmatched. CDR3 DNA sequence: TGCGCCAGCAGCACCTCGGGACTAGGGGTTTCAGATACGCAGTATTTT. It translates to CASSTSGLGVSDTQYF.

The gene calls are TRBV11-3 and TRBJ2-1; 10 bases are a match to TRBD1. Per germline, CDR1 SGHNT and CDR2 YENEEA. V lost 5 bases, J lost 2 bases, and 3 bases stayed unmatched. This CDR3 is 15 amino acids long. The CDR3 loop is CASSRTGGAYNEQFF. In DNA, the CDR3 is TGTGCCAGCAGCCGGACAGGGGGGGCCTACAATGAGCAGTTCTTC. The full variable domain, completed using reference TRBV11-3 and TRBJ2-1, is EAGVVQSPRYKIIEKKQPVAFWCNPISGHNTLYWYLQNLGQGPELLIRYENEEAVDDSQLPKDRFSAERLKGVDSTLKIQPAELGDSAVYLCASSRTGGAYNEQFFGPGTRLTVL.

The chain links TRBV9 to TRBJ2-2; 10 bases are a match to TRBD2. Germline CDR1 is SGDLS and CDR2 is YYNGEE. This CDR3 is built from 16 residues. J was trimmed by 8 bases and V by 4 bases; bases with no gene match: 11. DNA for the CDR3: TGTGCCAGCAGCCCGAGCACAGCGGGGGGGCCGGGGGAGCTGTTTTTT. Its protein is CASSPSTAGGPGELFF.

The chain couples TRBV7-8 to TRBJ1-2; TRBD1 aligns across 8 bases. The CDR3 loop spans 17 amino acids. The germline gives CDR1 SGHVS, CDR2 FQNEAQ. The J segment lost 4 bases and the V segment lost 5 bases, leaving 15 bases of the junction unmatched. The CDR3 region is CASSPRTADRAGYGYTF. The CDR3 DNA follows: TGTGCCAGCAGCCCGAGGACGGCGGACAGGGCGGGCTATGGCTACACCTTC.

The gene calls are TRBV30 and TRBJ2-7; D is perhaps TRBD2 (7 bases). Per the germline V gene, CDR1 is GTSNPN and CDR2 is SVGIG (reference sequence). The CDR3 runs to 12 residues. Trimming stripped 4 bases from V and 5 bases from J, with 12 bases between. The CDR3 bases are TGTGCCTGGAACGGGGGGCGTCACGAGCAGTACTTC. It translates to CAWNGGRHEQYF.

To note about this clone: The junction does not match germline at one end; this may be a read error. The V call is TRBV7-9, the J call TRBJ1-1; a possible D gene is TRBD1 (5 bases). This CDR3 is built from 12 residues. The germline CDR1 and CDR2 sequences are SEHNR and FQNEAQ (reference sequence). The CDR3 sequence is CSSSLGSGSAFF. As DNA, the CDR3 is TGTTCCAGCAGCCTTGGGTCAGGGTCGGCTTTCTTT.